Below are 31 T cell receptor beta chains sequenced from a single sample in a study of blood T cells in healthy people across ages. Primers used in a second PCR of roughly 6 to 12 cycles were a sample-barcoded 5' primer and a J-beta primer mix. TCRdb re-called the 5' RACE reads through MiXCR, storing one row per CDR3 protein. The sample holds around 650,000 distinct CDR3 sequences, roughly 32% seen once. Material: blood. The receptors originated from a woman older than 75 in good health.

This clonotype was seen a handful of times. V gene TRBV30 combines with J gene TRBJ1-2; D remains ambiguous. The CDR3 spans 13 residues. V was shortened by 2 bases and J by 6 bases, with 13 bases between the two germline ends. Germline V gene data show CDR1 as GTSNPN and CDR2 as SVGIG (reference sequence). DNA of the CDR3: TGTGCCTGGAGTTTCGCGGGCGCGGATGGCTACACCTTC. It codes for CAWSFAGADGYTF.

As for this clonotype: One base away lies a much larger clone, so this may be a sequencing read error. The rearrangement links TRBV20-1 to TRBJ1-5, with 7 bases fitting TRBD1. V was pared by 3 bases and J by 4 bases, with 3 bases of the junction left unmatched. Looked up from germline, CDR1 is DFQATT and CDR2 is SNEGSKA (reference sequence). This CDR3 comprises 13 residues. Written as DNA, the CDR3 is TGCAGTGCTAGGACAGGGTCTAATCAGCCCCAGCATTTT. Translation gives CSARTGSNQPQHF.

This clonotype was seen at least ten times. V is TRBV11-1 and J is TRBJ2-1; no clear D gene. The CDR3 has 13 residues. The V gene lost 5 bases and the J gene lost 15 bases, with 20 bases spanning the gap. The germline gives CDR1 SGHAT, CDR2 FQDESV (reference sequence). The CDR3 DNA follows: TGTGCCAGCAGCGGACCAGGTTTTCTCATCCCGTTCTTC. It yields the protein CASSGPGFLIPFF.

The CDR3 loop is CASSAGLRVGTQYF. CDR3 sequence (DNA): TGCGCCAGCAGCGCGGGACTACGAGTCGGTACGCAGTATTTT. The chain joins TRBV5-1 to TRBJ2-3; 7 bases line up with TRBD2. The CDR3 spans 14 residues. V shed 4 bases, J shed 8 bases, and the junction held 10 bases outside the gene matches. Per the germline V gene, CDR1 is SGHRS and CDR2 is YFSETQ.

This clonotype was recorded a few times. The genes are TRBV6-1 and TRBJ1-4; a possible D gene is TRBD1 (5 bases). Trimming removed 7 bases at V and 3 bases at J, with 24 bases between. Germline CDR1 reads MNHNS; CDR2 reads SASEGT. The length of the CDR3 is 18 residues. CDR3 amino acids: CASTNSDSPIASNEKLFF. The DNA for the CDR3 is TGTGCCAGCACCAATTCAGACAGTCCTATCGCCTCTAATGAAAAACTGTTTTTT.

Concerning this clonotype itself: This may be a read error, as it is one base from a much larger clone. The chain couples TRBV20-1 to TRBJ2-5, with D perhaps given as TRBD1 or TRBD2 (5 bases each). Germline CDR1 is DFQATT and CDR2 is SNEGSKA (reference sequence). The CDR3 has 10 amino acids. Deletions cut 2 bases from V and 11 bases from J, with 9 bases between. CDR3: CSARLGEQYF. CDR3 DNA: TGCAGTGCTAGATTGGGGGAGCAGTACTTC.

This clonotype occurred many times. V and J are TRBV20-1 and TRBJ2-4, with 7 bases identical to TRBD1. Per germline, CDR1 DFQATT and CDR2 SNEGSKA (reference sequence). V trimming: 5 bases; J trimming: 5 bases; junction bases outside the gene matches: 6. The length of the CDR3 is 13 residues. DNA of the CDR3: TGCAGTGCTCCGGGGCAGGGGGAAAACATTCAGTACTTC. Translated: CSAPGQGENIQYF.

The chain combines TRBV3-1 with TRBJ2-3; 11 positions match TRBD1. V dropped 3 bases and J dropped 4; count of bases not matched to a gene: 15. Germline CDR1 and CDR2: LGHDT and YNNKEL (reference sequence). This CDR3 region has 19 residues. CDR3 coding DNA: TGTGCCAGCAGCCAGTCAGGGCATAGCGGACAGGGGGCAGCAGATACGCAGTATTTT. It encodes CASSQSGHSGQGAADTQYF.

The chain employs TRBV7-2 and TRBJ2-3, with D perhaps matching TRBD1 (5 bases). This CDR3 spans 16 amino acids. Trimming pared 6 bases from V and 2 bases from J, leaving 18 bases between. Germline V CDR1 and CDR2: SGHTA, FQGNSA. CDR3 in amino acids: CASSPPGRAPTDTQYF. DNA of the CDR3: TGTGCCAGCAGTCCCCCGGGCAGGGCCCCCACAGATACGCAGTATTTT.

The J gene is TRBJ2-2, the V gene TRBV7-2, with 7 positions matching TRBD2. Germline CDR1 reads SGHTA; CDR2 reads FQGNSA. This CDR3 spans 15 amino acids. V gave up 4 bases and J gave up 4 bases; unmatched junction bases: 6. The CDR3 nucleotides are TGTGCCAGCAGCTCCGGGACTACACTCACCGGGGAGCTGTTTTTT. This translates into CASSSGTTLTGELFF.

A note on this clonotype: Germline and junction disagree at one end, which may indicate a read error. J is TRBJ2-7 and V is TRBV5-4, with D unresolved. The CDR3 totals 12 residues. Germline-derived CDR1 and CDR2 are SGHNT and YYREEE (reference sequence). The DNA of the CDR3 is TGTGCGAGCAGCCCCGAGACCCTGGCCCAGTACTTC. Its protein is CASSPETLAQYF.

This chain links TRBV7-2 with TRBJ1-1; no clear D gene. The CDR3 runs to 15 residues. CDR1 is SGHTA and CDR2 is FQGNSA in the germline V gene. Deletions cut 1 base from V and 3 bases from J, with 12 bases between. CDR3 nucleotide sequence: TGTGCCAGCAGCTTAGGGTCAGGAGGTGACACTGAAGCTTTCTTT. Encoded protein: CASSLGSGGDTEAFF.

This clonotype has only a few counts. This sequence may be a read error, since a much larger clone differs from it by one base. The CDR3 nucleotides are TGTGCCAGCAGCCAAGATCGCCGAGGGACCCAGTACTTC. Translated: CASSQDRRGTQYF. The chain uses TRBV4-2 and TRBJ2-5; the D is unclear. Deletions cut 0 bases from V and 7 bases from J, with 9 bases between. Looked up from germline, CDR1 is LGHNA and CDR2 is YNFKEQ. This CDR3 has 13 residues.

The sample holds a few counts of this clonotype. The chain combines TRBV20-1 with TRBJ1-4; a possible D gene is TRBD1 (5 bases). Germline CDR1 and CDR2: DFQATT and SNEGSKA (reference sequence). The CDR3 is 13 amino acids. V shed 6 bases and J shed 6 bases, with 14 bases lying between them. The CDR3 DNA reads TGCAGTGCGCCCGGACGGGGGGATGAAAAACTGTTTTTT. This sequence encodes CSAPGRGDEKLFF.

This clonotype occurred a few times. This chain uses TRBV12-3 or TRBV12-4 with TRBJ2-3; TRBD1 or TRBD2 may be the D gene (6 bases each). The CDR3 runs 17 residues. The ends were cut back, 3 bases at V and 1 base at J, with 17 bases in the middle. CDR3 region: CASSFTTGGRGTDTQYF. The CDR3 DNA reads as TGTGCCAGCAGTTTCACTACCGGGGGCCGAGGCACAGATACGCAGTATTTT.

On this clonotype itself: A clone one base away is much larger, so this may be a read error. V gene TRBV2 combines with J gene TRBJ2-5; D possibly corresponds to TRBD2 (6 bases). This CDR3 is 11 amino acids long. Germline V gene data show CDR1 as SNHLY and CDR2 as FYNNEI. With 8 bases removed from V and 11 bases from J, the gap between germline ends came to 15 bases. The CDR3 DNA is TGTGCCAGCGGCCTTATGAGCGGGCAGTACTTC. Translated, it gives CASGLMSGQYF. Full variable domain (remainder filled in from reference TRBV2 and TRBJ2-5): EPEVTQTPSHQVTQMGQEVILRCVPISNHLYFYWYRQILGQKVEFLVSFYNNEISEKSEIFDDQFSVERPDGSNFTLKIRSTKLEDSAMYFCASGLMSGQYFGPGTRLLVL.

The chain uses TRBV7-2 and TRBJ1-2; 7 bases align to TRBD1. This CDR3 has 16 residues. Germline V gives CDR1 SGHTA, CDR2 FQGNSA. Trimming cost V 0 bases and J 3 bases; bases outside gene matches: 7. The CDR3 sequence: CASSLAVPDRDYGYTF. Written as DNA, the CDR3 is TGTGCCAGCAGCTTAGCGGTCCCCGACAGGGACTATGGCTACACCTTC.

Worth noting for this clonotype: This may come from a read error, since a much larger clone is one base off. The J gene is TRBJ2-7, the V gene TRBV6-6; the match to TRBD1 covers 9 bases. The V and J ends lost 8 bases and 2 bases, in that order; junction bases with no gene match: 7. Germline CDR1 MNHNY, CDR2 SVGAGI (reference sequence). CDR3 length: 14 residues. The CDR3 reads CASGRDRATYEQYF. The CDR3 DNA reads TGTGCCAGCGGTAGGGACAGGGCTACCTACGAGCAGTACTTC.

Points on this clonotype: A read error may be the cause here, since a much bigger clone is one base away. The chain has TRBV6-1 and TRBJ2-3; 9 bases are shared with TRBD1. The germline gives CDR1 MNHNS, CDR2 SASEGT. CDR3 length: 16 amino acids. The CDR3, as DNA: TGTGCCAGCAGGGGGGTAAACAGGGGGCAGTCAGATACGCGGTATTTT. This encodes CASRGVNRGQSDTRYF.

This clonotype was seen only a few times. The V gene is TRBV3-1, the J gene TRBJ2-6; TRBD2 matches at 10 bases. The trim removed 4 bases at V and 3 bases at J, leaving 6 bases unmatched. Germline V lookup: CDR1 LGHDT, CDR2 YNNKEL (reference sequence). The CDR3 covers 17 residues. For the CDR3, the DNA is TGTGCCAGCAGCCGAAAAGGGACTAGCGATGGGGCCAACGTCCTGACTTTC. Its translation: CASSRKGTSDGANVLTF.

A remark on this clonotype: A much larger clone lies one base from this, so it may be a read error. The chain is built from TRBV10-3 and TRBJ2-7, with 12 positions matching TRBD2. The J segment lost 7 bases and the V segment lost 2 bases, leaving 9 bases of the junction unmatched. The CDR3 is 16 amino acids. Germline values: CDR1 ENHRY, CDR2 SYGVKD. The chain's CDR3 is CAISEPGLAGGNEQYF. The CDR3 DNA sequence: TGTGCCATCAGTGAGCCGGGACTAGCGGGTGGCAATGAGCAGTACTTC.

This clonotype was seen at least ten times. CDR3: CASRSRGGYNEQFF. CDR3 nucleotide sequence: TGCGCCAGCAGGTCGCGGGGTGGCTACAATGAGCAGTTCTTC. The chain couples TRBV5-1 to TRBJ2-1; D perhaps matches TRBD2 (6 bases). This CDR3 has 14 residues. V lost 5 bases to trimming and J lost 3 bases, with 12 bases between them. Germline V gives CDR1 SGHRS, CDR2 YFSETQ.

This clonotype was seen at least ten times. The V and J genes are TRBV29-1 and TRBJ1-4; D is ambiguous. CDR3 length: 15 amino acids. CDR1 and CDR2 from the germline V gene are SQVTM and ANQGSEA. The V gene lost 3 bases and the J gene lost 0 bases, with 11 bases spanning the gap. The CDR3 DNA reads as TGCAGCGTTGAGGAGGGCACTACAACTAATGAAAAACTGTTTTTT. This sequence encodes CSVEEGTTTNEKLFF.

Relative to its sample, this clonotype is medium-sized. The CDR3 region has the DNA TGTGCCAGCAGCTTACGGGGAGGAACAGATACGCAGTATTTT. Translating gives CASSLRGGTDTQYF. V gene TRBV12-3 or TRBV12-4 combines with J gene TRBJ2-3; D is perhaps TRBD2 (6 bases). The germline V and J ends were trimmed by 6 bases and 3 bases, with 13 bases remaining between them. The CDR3 covers 14 residues.

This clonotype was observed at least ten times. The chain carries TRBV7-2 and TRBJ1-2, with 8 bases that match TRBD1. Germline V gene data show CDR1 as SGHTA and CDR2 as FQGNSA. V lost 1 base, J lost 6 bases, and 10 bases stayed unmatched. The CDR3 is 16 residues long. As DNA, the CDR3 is TGTGCCAGCAGCTTAGGTCCCGGACAGGGACAGAATGGCTACACCTTC. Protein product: CASSLGPGQGQNGYTF.

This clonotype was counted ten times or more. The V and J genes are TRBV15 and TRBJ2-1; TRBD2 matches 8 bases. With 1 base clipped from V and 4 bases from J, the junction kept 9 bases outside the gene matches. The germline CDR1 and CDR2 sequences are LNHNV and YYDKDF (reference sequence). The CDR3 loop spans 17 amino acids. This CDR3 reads CATSRVGPGLGYNEQFF. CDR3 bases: TGTGCCACCAGCAGAGTTGGGCCGGGACTAGGGTACAATGAGCAGTTCTTC.

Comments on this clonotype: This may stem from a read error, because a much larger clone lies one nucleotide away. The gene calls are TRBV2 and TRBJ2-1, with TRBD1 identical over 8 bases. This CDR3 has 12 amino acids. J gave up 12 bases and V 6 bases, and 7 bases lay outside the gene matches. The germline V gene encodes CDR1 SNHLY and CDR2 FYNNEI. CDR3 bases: TGTGCCAGCAGAACAGGGGGTTATGGGCAGTTCTTC. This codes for CASRTGGYGQFF.

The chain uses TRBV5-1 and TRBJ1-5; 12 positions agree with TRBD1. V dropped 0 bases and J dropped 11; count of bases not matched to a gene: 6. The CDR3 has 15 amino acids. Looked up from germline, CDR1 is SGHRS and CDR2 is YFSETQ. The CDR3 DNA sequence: TGCGCCAGCAGCTTGGCCGGGACAGGGGGCGAGACCCAGCATTTT. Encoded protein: CASSLAGTGGETQHF.

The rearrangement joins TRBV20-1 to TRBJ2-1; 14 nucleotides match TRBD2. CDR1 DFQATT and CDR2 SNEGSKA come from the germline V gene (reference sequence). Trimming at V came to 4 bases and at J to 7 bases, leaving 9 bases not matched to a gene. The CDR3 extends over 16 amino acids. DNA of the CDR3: TGCAGTGCTACCAGACTAGCGGGGGGGGCCGGAAATGAGCAGTTCTTC. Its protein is CSATRLAGGAGNEQFF.

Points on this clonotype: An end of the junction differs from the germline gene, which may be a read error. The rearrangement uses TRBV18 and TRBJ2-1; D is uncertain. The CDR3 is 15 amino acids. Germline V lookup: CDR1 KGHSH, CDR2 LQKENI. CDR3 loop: CAGSPTQNTIDEQFF. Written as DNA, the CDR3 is TGTGCCGGCTCACCCACTCAGAACACCATCGATGAGCAGTTCTTC.

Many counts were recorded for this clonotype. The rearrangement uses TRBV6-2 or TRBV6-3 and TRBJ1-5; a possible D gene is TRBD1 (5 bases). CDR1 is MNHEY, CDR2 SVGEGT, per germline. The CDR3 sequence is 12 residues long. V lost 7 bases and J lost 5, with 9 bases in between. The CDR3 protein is CASTDSYQPQHF. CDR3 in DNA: TGTGCCAGCACAGACAGCTATCAGCCCCAGCATTTT.